The entry that follows covers one T cell receptor (beta chain) sequence. The data stem from a study of T cells in Graves' hyperthyroidism and ophthalmopathy. RNA transcripts yielded amplified TCR beta CDR3 regions. The TCR CDR3 was amplified in a first-round RT-PCR using the HTBI primer set. TCRdb fed the multiplex PCR reads into MiXCR, producing one record per CDR3 protein. The data show around 600,000 distinct CDR3 sequences, around 15% seen once. This CDR3 is 15 amino acids long. Germline V gives CDR1 SQVTM, CDR2 ANQGSEA. Unmatched junction bases numbered 9, after V lost 2 bases and J lost 7 bases. The sequence came from a woman aged 45-59 years with Graves' ophthalmopathy. The V gene is TRBV29-1, the J gene TRBJ2-1, with TRBD2 matching over 9 bases. Sequences were obtained from blood. DNA for the CDR3: TGCAGCGTTGAAATGGTAGCGGGAGTGGTTAATGAGCAGTTCTTC. It specifies CSVEMVAGVVNEQFF.